This T cell receptor beta chain was obtained from a study of type 1 and type 2 diabetes patients. Genomic DNA was the PCR template. Multiplex PCR with 30 forward and 13 reverse primers amplified the TCR beta CDR3. TCRdb processed the multiplex PCR reads anew with MiXCR; each CDR3 protein has one entry. The data show 250,000 to 300,000 distinct CDR3 sequences, 45% to 60% seen once. The CDR3 length is 17 residues. The V and J ends lost 0 bases and 0 bases respectively, with 12 bases between them. CDR1 is LNHNV, CDR2 YYDKDF, per germline (reference sequence). The genes are TRBV15 and TRBJ1-5; no clear D. What was sequenced was peripheral blood mononuclear cells (PBMCs). This sequence originates from a man aged 18 to 30 with type 2 diabetes. The CDR3 region has the DNA TGTGCCACCAGCAGAGATGAGAGGGAGGATAGCAATCAGCCCCAGCATTTT. Its protein is CATSRDEREDSNQPQHF.